These T cell receptor beta chains were read from a single sample in a study of vaccination effects on CD4 cells after COVID-19. No antigen has been identified for these receptors. Produced via immunoSEQ multiplex PCR; TCRdb's table is partial and in-frame only. The sample includes 55,000 to 80,000 clones, 80% of them seen just once. The material sequenced was CD4+ T cells from PBMCs cultured with SARS-CoV-2 spike peptides, taken before COVID-19 vaccination. Receptors originate from a human donor who received a COVID-19 vaccine. CDR3s include the opening cysteine and the closing phenylalanine or tryptophan. D genes are given only for firm matches. For some rows the clone size is stated as once, few or many, or as a class when expanded; others skip it.

few	TRBD1	TRBV5-4	TRBJ1-3	TGTGCCAGCAGCTTGGGGGGGACAGCGACGAGCTCTGGAAACACCATATATTTT	CASSLGGTATSSGNTIYF
-	TRBD1	TRBV6-5	TRBJ2-2	TGTGCCAGTATCGGGACAGTGGAGCCCGGGGAGCTGTTTTTT	CASIGTVEPGELFF
once	-	TRBV3-1/TRBV3-2	TRBJ1-2	TGTGCCAGCAGCCAATTTCGATATGGCTACACCTTC	CASSQFRYGYTF
-	-	TRBV18	TRBJ2-3	TGTGCCAGCTCACCGGGCGTGGTCACAGATACGCAGTATTTT	CASSPGVVTDTQYF
-	TRBD1	TRBV5-1	TRBJ1-4	TGCGCCAGCAGCTTGGGGGGACAGGGAGAGGAAAAACTGTTTTTT	CASSLGGQGEEKLFF
-	TRBD1	TRBV18	TRBJ1-1	TGTGCCAGCTCCGTACAGGGGCCGAACACTGAAGCTTTCTTT	CASSVQGPNTEAFF
few	TRBD1	TRBV3-1/TRBV3-2	TRBJ1-1	TGTGCCAGCAGCCGAAGCGGACAGGGGTACACTGAAGCTTTCTTT	CASSRSGQGYTEAFF
-	-	TRBV6-6	TRBJ2-3	TGTGCCAGCTCAGGAGGGGGCCCCACAGATACGCAGTATTTT	CASSGGGPTDTQYF
once	-	TRBV15	TRBJ2-2	TGTGCCACCAGCACACCGGGACAATACACCGGGGAGCTGTTTTTT	CATSTPGQYTGELFF
-	TRBD1	TRBV4-2	TRBJ1-5	TGTGCCAGCAGCCGCGAGACAGGGGGCAGTCCTAATCAGCCCCAGCATTTT	CASSRETGGSPNQPQHF
-	-	TRBV7-2	TRBJ1-5	TGTGCCAGCAGCTTAACGGGGGCTAGCAATCAGCCCCAGCATTTT	CASSLTGASNQPQHF
-	-	TRBV28	TRBJ1-2	TGTGCCAGCAGATTACAGGGTGTCGAAGGCTACACCTTC	CASRLQGVEGYTF
-	-	TRBV15	TRBJ2-1	TGTGCCACCAGGTCACGGGGGAACTACAATGAGCAGTTCTTC	CATRSRGNYNEQFF
once	-	TRBV5-8	TRBJ2-5	TGTGCCAGCAGCTTGGCCGGGGTCGCTAACTTCCAAGAGACCCAGTACTTC	CASSLAGVANFQETQYF
few	TRBD1	TRBV30	TRBJ1-4	TGTGCCTGGGGCGAAGGCTGGGACAGGGATGAAAAACTGTTTTTT	CAWGEGWDRDEKLFF
-	-	TRBV29-1	TRBJ1-5	TGCAGCGTTGAGAGTACAGATCAGCCCCAGCATTTT	CSVESTDQPQHF
-	-	TRBV18	TRBJ2-3	TGTGCCAGCTCACCAATCGACAGACCTCTCACAGATACGCAGTATTTT	CASSPIDRPLTDTQYF
-	-	TRBV6-6	TRBJ1-2	TGTGCCAGCAGTCCGGGACGGAACTATGGCTACACCTTC	CASSPGRNYGYTF
-	-	TRBV15	TRBJ1-3	TGTGCCACCAGCAGAGTTTCTGGAAACACCATATATTTT	CATSRVSGNTIYF
-	-	TRBV4-1	TRBJ2-6	TGCGCCAGCAGCCAAGTTAGGGGCAGGGGAAGCTCTGGGGCCAACGTCCTGACTTTC	CASSQVRGRGSSGANVLTF
once	TRBD1	TRBV11-2	TRBJ1-1	TGTGCCAGCAGCTCTAGGGGGACAGCTAACACTGAAGCTTTCTTT	CASSSRGTANTEAFF
-	-	TRBV4-3	TRBJ2-3	TGCGCCAGCAGCCAAGTAAGCACAGATACGCAGTATTTT	CASSQVSTDTQYF
-	-	TRBV24-1	TRBJ1-2	TGTGCCACCAGTGATAGGGGTGACTATGGCTACACCTTC	CATSDRGDYGYTF
-	TRBD1	TRBV2	TRBJ2-5	TGTGCCACTTCAACTCAGGGACAGTCAACAGAGACCCAGTACTTC	CATSTQGQSTETQYF
-	-	TRBV27	TRBJ1-6	TGTGCCAGCAGTTTTCAGGGGTCTTACAATTCACCCCTCCACTTT	CASSFQGSYNSPLHF
-	-	TRBV7-3	TRBJ2-5	TGTGCCAGCAGCCTATACACAGAAGAGACCCAGTACTTC	CASSLYTEETQYF
-	-	TRBV5-1	TRBJ2-2	TGCGCCAGCAGCTTGGCGGGAAGGACCGGGGAGCTGTTTTTT	CASSLAGRTGELFF
-	-	TRBV5-1	TRBJ2-4	TGCGCCAGCAGCTTGGATGGGACCACAAGAAACATTCAGTACTTC	CASSLDGTTRNIQYF
few	-	TRBV2	TRBJ1-6	TGTGCCAGCAGAAGGGGCCTTGGACCCCTCCACTTT	CASRRGLGPLHF
-	-	TRBV24-1	TRBJ2-5	TGTGCCACCAGTGACCCCGGGGCAGCCGGGGAGACCCAGTACTTC	CATSDPGAAGETQYF
few	-	TRBV7-9	TRBJ1-1	TGTGCCAGCAGCGAAACAGGGTTCGCAGCTTTCTTT	CASSETGFAAFF
once	TRBD2	TRBV3-1/TRBV3-2	TRBJ2-5	TGTGCCAGCAGCCGCCGGGGGGTAGAGACCCAGTACTTC	CASSRRGVETQYF
-	-	TRBV2	TRBJ1-1	TGTGCCAGCAGTATCTACTTGAACACTGAAGCTTTCTTT	CASSIYLNTEAFF
-	TRBD2	TRBV30	TRBJ2-5	TGTGCCTGGAGTATTAGCGGGGGGGCTAAGACCCAGTACTTC	CAWSISGGAKTQYF
-	-	TRBV7-6	TRBJ2-5	TGTGCCAGCACTGGACCGGGCAGGGAGACCCAGTACTTC	CASTGPGRETQYF
-	-	TRBV5-1	TRBJ2-1	TGCGCCAGCAGCTTGGTCCCGGACTCCTACAATGAGCAGTTCTTC	CASSLVPDSYNEQFF
-	TRBD1	TRBV11-1	TRBJ1-2	TGTGCCAGCAGCTCCGGACAGGGGTATGGCTACACCTTC	CASSSGQGYGYTF
-	-	TRBV7-2	TRBJ1-5	TGTGCCACCGCGGACATTTATAGCAATCAGCCCCAGCATTTT	CATADIYSNQPQHF
-	-	TRBV3-1/TRBV3-2	TRBJ1-4	TGTGCCAGCAGCTTCGGGACGGAAAATAAACTGTTTTTT	CASSFGTENKLFF
-	TRBD2	TRBV6-5	TRBJ2-5	TGTGCCAGCAGTTACTCTAGCGGGGCGTCACAAGAGACCCAGTACTTC	CASSYSSGASQETQYF
few	-	TRBV30	TRBJ1-2	TGTGCCTGGCGGGGATCTACAGGTGACGGCTACACCTTC	CAWRGSTGDGYTF
once	-	TRBV19	TRBJ1-2	TGTGCCAGTAGTACGACCTCGGCGGGTGGCTACACCTTC	CASSTTSAGGYTF
-	-	TRBV10-2	TRBJ1-1	TGCGCCAGCAGGGACAACACTGAAGCTTTCTTT	CASRDNTEAFF
once	-	TRBV7-2	TRBJ1-5	TGTGCCAGCAGCCAATCGGGGGGAGGGGGGAATCAGCCCCAGCATTTT	CASSQSGGGGNQPQHF
-	TRBD1	TRBV11-1	TRBJ1-6	TGTGCCAGCAGCCCACAGGGGACATTGAGTTCACCCCTCCACTTT	CASSPQGTLSSPLHF
-	-	TRBV6-2/TRBV6-3	TRBJ2-1	TGTGCCAGCAGTTACCCGGGGGGCCTGGACAATGAGCAGTTCTTC	CASSYPGGLDNEQFF
-	-	TRBV7-3	TRBJ2-4	TGTGCGGGCGGGCAGAACAAAAACATTCAGTACTTC	CAGGQNKNIQYF
once	TRBD2	TRBV30	TRBJ2-5	TGTGCCTGGAGTATTTCTAGCGGCCCCTGGGGGGGGACCCAGTACTTC	CAWSISSGPWGGTQYF
-	-	TRBV7-3	TRBJ1-1	TGTGCCAGCAGCCCCTACAGTGACAACACTGAAGCTTTCTTT	CASSPYSDNTEAFF
few	-	TRBV9	TRBJ1-3	TGTGCCAGCAGCGTTCAAGGGGTCACTGGAAACACCATATATTTT	CASSVQGVTGNTIYF
-	-	TRBV5-6	TRBJ2-3	TGTGCCAGCAGCTTGATTGACACAGATACGCAGTATTTT	CASSLIDTDTQYF
-	-	TRBV12-5	TRBJ2-3	TGTGCTAGTGGTTTGGTACTGGGGCTGGAGGCAGATACGCAGTATTTT	CASGLVLGLEADTQYF
-	TRBD2	TRBV6-2/TRBV6-3	TRBJ2-1	TGTGCCAGCAGCAACGGGGGGGGGCTCCGGGATGAGCAGTTCTTC	CASSNGGGLRDEQFF
-	-	TRBV15	TRBJ2-5	TGTGCCACCAGCAGTGGCGGGTCAGTAGAGACCCAGTACTTC	CATSSGGSVETQYF
-	-	TRBV7-7	TRBJ2-5	TGTGCCAGCAGCGTCTCATCCACTAGGGGAGGACGAGAGACCCAGTACTTC	CASSVSSTRGGRETQYF
-	TRBD2	TRBV7-2	TRBJ2-2	TGTGCCAGCAGCTTGACTAGCGGGGGAGCGAACACCGGGGAGCTGTTTTTT	CASSLTSGGANTGELFF